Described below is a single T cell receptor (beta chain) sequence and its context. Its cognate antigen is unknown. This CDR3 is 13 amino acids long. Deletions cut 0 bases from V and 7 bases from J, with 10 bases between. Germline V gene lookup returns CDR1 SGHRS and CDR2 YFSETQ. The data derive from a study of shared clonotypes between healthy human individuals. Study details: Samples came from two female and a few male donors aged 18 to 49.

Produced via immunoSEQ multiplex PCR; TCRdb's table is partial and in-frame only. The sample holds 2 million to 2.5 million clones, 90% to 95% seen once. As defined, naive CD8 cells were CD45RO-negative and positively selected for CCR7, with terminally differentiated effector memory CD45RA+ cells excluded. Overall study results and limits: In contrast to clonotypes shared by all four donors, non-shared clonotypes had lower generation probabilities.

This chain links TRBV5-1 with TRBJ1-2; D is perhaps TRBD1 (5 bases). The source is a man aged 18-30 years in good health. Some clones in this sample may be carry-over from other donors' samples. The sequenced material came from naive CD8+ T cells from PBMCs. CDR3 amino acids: CASSLVGQTGYTF. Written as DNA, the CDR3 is TGCGCCAGCAGCTTGGTGGGGCAGACTGGCTACACCTTC. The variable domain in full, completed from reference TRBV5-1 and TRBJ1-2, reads KAGVTQTPRYLIKTRGQQVTLSCSPISGHRSVSWYQQTPGQGLQFLFEYFSETQRNKGNFPGRFSGRQFSNSRSEMNVSTLELGDSALYLCASSLVGQTGYTFGSGTRLTVV.